These 18 T cell receptor beta chains originate from one sample sequenced in a study of T cell responses to AZD1222 COVID-19 vaccine. Data came from immunoSEQ multiplex PCR; TCRdb stores just in-frame clones and leaves some out. The sample yields roughly 70,000 clones, just over 90% seen once. This material consisted of peripheral blood, taken 28 days after the second dose of the MenACWY control vaccine. These receptors all come from an adult who received the MenACWY meningococcal vaccine as a control.

The chain recombines TRBV5-1 with TRBJ2-1; 7 bases map to TRBD1. V shed 0 bases and J 8 bases; nucleotides not matched to a gene: 5. The length of the CDR3 is 14 residues. CDR1 is SGHRS, CDR2 YFSETQ, per germline. CDR3 bases: TGCGCCAGCAGCTTGGGACAGGGTAGCGATGAGCAGTTCTTC. Translated: CASSLGQGSDEQFF.

The chain recombines TRBV12-3 or TRBV12-4 with TRBJ1-5; D is possibly TRBD1 (6 bases). The V end was cut by 8 bases, the J end by 7 bases, with 15 bases between. This CDR3 spans 13 amino acids. The DNA for the CDR3 is TGTGCCAGCCTTTCAGGGGCGCGGCAGCCCCAGCATTTT. Translation: CASLSGARQPQHF.

J is TRBJ2-3 and V is TRBV7-2; 14 bases fit TRBD2. V lost 5 bases to trimming and J lost 4 bases; unmatched junction nucleotides: 14. The CDR3 runs to 19 residues. The germline V gene has CDR1 SGHTA and CDR2 FQGNSA. This CDR3 reads CASSALGTSGGAAADTQYF. The CDR3, as DNA: TGTGCCAGCAGCGCGCTCGGGACTAGCGGGGGAGCGGCGGCAGATACGCAGTATTTT.

This clone was seen once. The chain carries TRBV5-1 and TRBJ1-4; 10 bases map to TRBD1. Germline trimming cut 1 base from V and 5 bases from J; bases unmatched to any gene: 2. The CDR3 is 15 residues long. Germline loops: CDR1 SGHRS, CDR2 YFSETQ. CDR3 DNA sequence: TGCGCCAGCAGCTTGCGGACAGGGGGGAATGAAAAACTGTTTTTT. Amino acids: CASSLRTGGNEKLFF.

The chain has TRBV6-2 or TRBV6-3 and TRBJ2-1; D gene ambiguous. The germline gives CDR1 MNHEY, CDR2 SVGEGT. Trimming took 5 bases from V and 9 from J, leaving 8 bases between them. The CDR3 has 11 amino acids. Here the CDR3 reads CASSGRGEQFF. The CDR3 DNA is TGTGCCAGCAGTGGACGCGGTGAGCAGTTCTTC.

The genes are TRBV11-2 and TRBJ2-3, with D possibly being TRBD1 or TRBD2 (5 bases each). Per the germline V gene, CDR1 is SGHAT and CDR2 is FQNNGV. Trimming cost V 5 bases and J 2 bases, with 14 bases left between them. CDR3 length: 15 amino acids. The CDR3 coding sequence is TGTGCCAGCAGCGGGGGACCGTCCCCCACAGATACGCAGTATTTT. Amino acid sequence: CASSGGPSPTDTQYF.

This rearrangement joins TRBV6-6 to TRBJ2-1; TRBD2 matches 9 bases. V lost 6 bases and J lost 4; bases outside the gene matches: 7. The CDR3 contains 15 residues. Germline V gives CDR1 MNHNY, CDR2 SVGAGI (reference sequence). The chain's CDR3 is CASSDGAGGYNEQFF. The CDR3 DNA is TGTGCCAGCAGCGACGGGGCGGGAGGGTACAATGAGCAGTTCTTC.

The V gene is TRBV21-1, the J gene TRBJ2-4; the table's D call, TRBD1, was not checked against the DNA. TRBV21-1 is given as a pseudogene. The CDR3 has 18 residues. The CDR3: CASSKVVRKDVAKNIQYF. The CDR3 DNA reads as TGTGCCAGCAGCAAAGTGGTCAGGAAAGACGTAGCCAAAAACATTCAGTACTTC.

The chain uses TRBV7-8 and TRBJ2-1; 7 bases are a match to TRBD1. V lost 6 bases and J lost 6; bases outside the gene matches: 5. CDR3 length equals 13 residues. CDR1 and CDR2 from the germline V gene are SGHVS and FQNEAQ. The CDR3 loop is CASSRRTGNEQFF. CDR3 bases: TGTGCCAGCAGTAGGAGGACAGGCAATGAGCAGTTCTTC.

V and J are TRBV9 and TRBJ1-6, with 10 bases that match TRBD1. V shed 3 bases, J shed 9 bases, and the junction held 3 bases outside the gene matches. Germline V gene data show CDR1 as SGDLS and CDR2 as YYNGEE. This CDR3 has 14 residues. This CDR3 is CASSGTGGGSPLHF. In nucleotides, the CDR3 is TGTGCCAGCAGCGGGACAGGGGGAGGTTCACCCCTCCACTTT.

This chain links TRBV2 with TRBJ1-2; a possible D gene is TRBD1 (5 bases). Germline V lookup: CDR1 SNHLY, CDR2 FYNNEI. Trimming shortened V by 3 bases and J by 5 bases, and 16 bases separated the two germline ends. CDR3 length: 15 amino acids. CDR3 coding DNA: TGTGCCAGCAGTGATACTATCGGGACGGAATATGGCTACACCTTC. Amino acid sequence: CASSDTIGTEYGYTF.

This sequence joins TRBV30 and TRBJ2-3; 7 positions agree with TRBD1. The germline V gene encodes CDR1 GTSNPN and CDR2 SVGIG (reference sequence). The CDR3 length is 14 residues. V was clipped by 8 bases and J by 0 bases; unmatched bases: 8. The DNA of the CDR3 is TGTGCCGGACACAGGGGCCTTAGCACAGATACGCAGTATTTT. Protein product: CAGHRGLSTDTQYF. Supplemented by reference TRBV30 and TRBJ2-3, the full variable domain reads SQTIHQWPATLVQPVGSPLSLECTVEGTSNPNLYWYRQAAGRGLQLLFYSVGIGQISSEVPQNLSASRPQDRQFILSSKKLLLSDSGFYLCAGHRGLSTDTQYFGPGTRLTVL.

This clone was seen only a few times. The rearrangement joins TRBV7-9 to TRBJ2-5; the D gene could be TRBD1 or TRBD2 (5 bases each). The CDR3 is made up of 16 amino acids. V dropped 5 bases and J dropped 3 bases, with 19 bases sitting between them. Per the germline V gene, CDR1 is SEHNR and CDR2 is FQNEAQ (reference sequence). CDR3 sequence reads: CASSPWGPTEKETQYF. The CDR3 DNA is TGTGCCAGCAGCCCATGGGGACCGACAGAAAAAGAGACCCAGTACTTC.

This clone showed up just once. V is TRBV4-1 and J is TRBJ1-3; D is ambiguous. The CDR3 loop spans 13 amino acids. Germline V CDR1 and CDR2: MGHRA, YSYEKL. V was clipped by 0 bases and J by 4 bases, with 4 bases between them. CDR3 residues: CASSQDQGNTIYF. The CDR3 coding sequence is TGCGCCAGCAGCCAAGATCAAGGAAACACCATATATTTT.

As regards this clone: Other DNA variants within this sample encode the same CDR3. The chain joins TRBV9 to TRBJ2-1; TRBD2 aligns across 9 bases. Germline assignment: CDR1 SGDLS and CDR2 YYNGEE. V trimming: 2 bases; J trimming: 6 bases; junction bases outside the gene matches: 6. This CDR3 region has 15 residues. CDR3 nucleotide sequence: TGTGCCAGCAGCGTGGGCGGGAGGGCTGGCAATGAGCAGTTCTTC. Protein: CASSVGGRAGNEQFF.

This chain connects TRBV5-1 to TRBJ2-7, with 7 bases identical to TRBD1. The length of the CDR3 is 16 residues. Germline loops: CDR1 SGHRS, CDR2 YFSETQ. V lost 1 base, J lost 0 bases, and 7 bases stayed unmatched. DNA of the CDR3: TGCGCCAGCAGCTTGTCGGACAGGCCTTACTCCTACGAGCAGTACTTC. Its translation: CASSLSDRPYSYEQYF.

V gene TRBV6-4 combines with J gene TRBJ2-3; 15 bases align to TRBD2. The germline CDR1 and CDR2 sequences are MRHNA and SNTAGT. The length of the CDR3 is 16 residues. V trimming: 6 bases; J trimming: 6 bases; junction bases outside the gene matches: 7. CDR3 nucleotide sequence: TGTGCCAGCAGCGCCGGACTAGCGGGAGGGCCGGATACGCAGTATTTT. This translates into CASSAGLAGGPDTQYF.

The chain is built from TRBV5-1 and TRBJ1-5; D unresolved. The germline V gene has CDR1 SGHRS and CDR2 YFSETQ. Deletions cut 0 bases from V and 7 bases from J, with 11 bases between. The CDR3 sequence is 14 residues long. The CDR3 is CASSLGSVGQPQHF. In DNA form, the CDR3 reads TGCGCCAGCAGCTTGGGGTCGGTTGGGCAGCCCCAGCATTTT.